These T cell receptor beta chains were read from a single sample in a study of breast tumors, draining lymph nodes, adjacent tissues. MiXCR was run by TCRdb on the multiplex PCR reads, yielding one entry per CDR3 protein. The profile covers about 270,000 distinct CDR3 sequences, with around 30% appearing a single time and over 0.95% taken by the ten largest. The sample consisted of axillary lymph node tissue. All receptors come from a female donor with breast cancer. Some clones in this sample may be carry-over from other donors' samples. The CDR3 runs from the conserved cysteine through the conserved F or W. A D gene is named only where the DNA matches it firmly. The size field is filled for only some rows; it gives once, few, many or a size class.

J,size,V,D,CDR3,DNA
TRBJ2-7,once,TRBV2,TRBD2,CASSELRLAGRYEQYF,TGTGCCAGCAGTGAACTTCGACTAGCGGGAAGGTACGAGCAGTACTTC
TRBJ2-1,NA,TRBV27,TRBD2,CATKPGLKHNEQFF,TGTGCCACCAAACCGGGACTAAAACACAATGAGCAGTTCTTC
TRBJ1-1,few,TRBV5-5,NA,CASSLLMLNTEAFF,TGTGCCAGCAGCTTGTTAATGTTGAACACTGAAGCTTTCTTT
TRBJ2-1,NA,TRBV11-2,NA,CASNLGRITEQFF,TGTGCCAGCAACTTAGGAAGGATTACTGAGCAGTTCTTC
TRBJ2-1,many,TRBV9,TRBD2,CASSLGLIPSNEQFF,TGTGCCAGCAGCCTGGGACTAATTCCTAGCAATGAGCAGTTCTTC
TRBJ2-1,NA,TRBV6-2/TRBV6-3,NA,CASSYSWAIQGDPFNEQFF,TGTGCCAGTAGTTACTCGTGGGCCATCCAGGGCGATCCTTTCAATGAGCAGTTCTTC
TRBJ2-1,many,TRBV10-3,TRBD2,CAISGTSRNEQFF,TGTGCCATCAGCGGGACTAGCAGGAATGAGCAGTTCTTC
TRBJ2-7,many,TRBV6-2/TRBV6-3,NA,CASSYVPTSYEQYF,TGTGCCAGCAGTTACGTGCCCACCAGCTACGAGCAGTACTTC
TRBJ2-5,NA,TRBV5-4,NA,CASSPFGPGDETQYF,NA
TRBJ2-5,many,TRBV7-2,TRBD2,CASSRLGTSGQETQYF,TGTGCCAGCAGCCGACTCGGGACTAGCGGACAAGAGACCCAGTACTTC
TRBJ1-5,NA,TRBV12-3/TRBV12-4,NA,CATRGEGSNQPQHF,TGTGCCACTCGCGGGGAGGGGAGCAATCAGCCCCAGCATTTT
TRBJ2-7,NA,TRBV10-3,TRBD2,CAAEPSGSLYEQYF,TGTGCCGCGGAACCTAGCGGGAGTTTGTACGAGCAGTACTTC
TRBJ2-5,many,TRBV6-1,NA,CASSVTVHQETQYF,TGTGCCAGCAGTGTTACAGTGCACCAAGAGACCCAGTACTTC
TRBJ2-1,many,TRBV11-2,TRBD2,CASIMSGNNEQFF,TGTGCCAGCATAATGAGCGGGAACAATGAGCAGTTCTTC
TRBJ1-2,many,TRBV19,NA,CASSARTLSPYGYTF,TGTGCCAGTAGTGCCAGGACTCTATCGCCCTATGGCTACACCTTC
TRBJ1-6,NA,TRBV12-1,NA,CASSPLFLGTGSSPLHF,TGTGCCAGCTCACCACTCTTTCTCGGGACAGGGAGCTCACCCCTCCACTTT
TRBJ1-6,many,TRBV7-2,NA,CASSFRRGYGTLHF,TGTGCCAGCAGCTTCAGGCGCGGCTATGGAACCCTCCACTTT
TRBJ2-1,many,TRBV5-1,TRBD1,CASSLSPPGDGTASAREFF,TGCGCCAGCAGCTTGTCCCCCCCCGGCGACGGGACAGCGTCGGCGAGGGAGTTCTTC
TRBJ1-2,many,TRBV5-1,TRBD1,CASSLDRVDYDGYTF,TGCGCCAGCAGCTTAGACAGGGTAGACTATGATGGCTACACCTTC
TRBJ2-1,NA,TRBV6-5,TRBD2,CASSYSSGAAYNEQFF,TGTGCCAGCAGTTACTCTAGCGGGGCCGCCTACAATGAGCAGTTCTTC
TRBJ2-7,NA,TRBV3-1,NA,CASSQGGAGYEQYF,TGTGCCAGCAGCCAAGGAGGTGCAGGGTACGAGCAGTACTTC
TRBJ1-4,NA,TRBV28,NA,CASSSSARGEKLFF,TGTGCCAGCAGTTCGAGCGCAAGGGGTGAAAAACTGTTTTTT
TRBJ2-7,many,TRBV4-2,NA,CASSQADGMAREQYF,TGTGCCAGCAGCCAAGCGGACGGAATGGCTCGCGAGCAGTACTTC
TRBJ2-2,many,TRBV14,NA,CASSPLNTGELFF,TGTGCCAGCAGCCCTTTGAACACCGGGGAGCTGTTTTTT
TRBJ2-1,NA,TRBV7-3,NA,CATTGLPSSYNEQFF,TGTGCCACGACAGGCCTACCGAGCTCCTACAATGAGCAGTTCTTC
TRBJ1-6,many,TRBV10-3,NA,CAISESTRVGYNSPLHF,TGTGCCATCAGTGAATCTACCAGGGTGGGCTATAATTCACCCCTCCACTTT
TRBJ1-6,NA,TRBV5-1,NA,CASSLDENSYNSPLHF,TGCGCCAGCAGCTTGGATGAGAACTCCTATAATTCACCCCTCCACTTT
TRBJ1-5,many,TRBV19,NA,CASSLRPGGNQPQHF,TGTGCCAGTAGTCTCCGACCCGGAGGCAATCAGCCCCAGCATTTT
TRBJ2-1,few,TRBV9,TRBD1,CASSGGQPYNEQRF,TGTGCCAGCAGCGGGGGACAGCCTTACAATGAGCAGAGGTTC
TRBJ1-5,many,TRBV12-3/TRBV12-4,NA,CASAIGRNQPQHF,TGTGCCAGTGCGATAGGGCGCAATCAGCCCCAGCATTTT
TRBJ2-7,many,TRBV20-1,NA,CSARSGPYEQYF,TGCAGTGCTAGATCGGGACCCTACGAGCAGTACTTC
TRBJ2-1,many,TRBV6-5,TRBD2,CASFSLAGAVDEQFF,TGTGCCAGCTTCAGCCTAGCGGGAGCCGTAGATGAGCAGTTCTTC
TRBJ2-1,many,TRBV20-1,TRBD1,CSARVSVTGSDEQFF,TGCAGTGCTAGAGTGTCGGTGACAGGGTCCGATGAGCAGTTCTTC
TRBJ2-3,many,TRBV20-1,TRBD1,CSARTGGALRDTQYF,TGCAGTGCTAGAACAGGGGGCGCGTTGAGAGATACGCAGTATTTT
TRBJ2-3,NA,TRBV28,NA,CASSPLRVGTDTQYF,TGTGCCAGCAGTCCCCTCCGGGTAGGCACAGATACGCAGTATTTT
TRBJ2-1,many,TRBV5-4,TRBD2,CASSWTSGTGEQFF,TGTGCCAGCAGCTGGACTAGCGGAACCGGCGAGCAGTTCTTC
TRBJ2-3,many,TRBV24-1,TRBD2,CATSETGTSFYF,TGTGCCACCAGTGAAACCGGGACTAGTTTTTATTTT
TRBJ2-1,few,TRBV20-1,TRBD2,CSANGGGCNEQFF,TGCAGTGCTAATGGGGGGGGGTGCAATGAGCAGTTCTTC
TRBJ2-1,many,TRBV11-1,TRBD2,CASTPGSSGTRSYNEQFF,TGTGCCAGCACCCCTGGGTCTAGCGGAACCCGCTCCTACAATGAGCAGTTCTTC
TRBJ2-3,NA,TRBV7-3,TRBD1,CASSPTDRVGMLDTQYF,TGTGCCAGCAGCCCCACGGACAGGGTGGGAATGTTGGATACGCAGTATTTT
TRBJ1-3,few,TRBV30,NA,CAWTEGNTIYF,TGTGCCTGGACAGAAGGAAACACCATATATTTT
TRBJ2-7,NA,TRBV11-3,TRBD2,CASSPRAGDEQYF,TGTGCCAGCAGCCCACGGGCGGGAGATGAGCAGTACTTC
TRBJ2-7,many,TRBV7-8,TRBD1,CASSPTAGTVFAAEQYF,TGTGCCAGCAGCCCCACCGCCGGGACAGTTTTCGCGGCGGAGCAGTACTTC
TRBJ2-5,many,TRBV20-1,NA,CSATERTPVEETQYF,TGCAGTGCTACAGAAAGGACTCCCGTCGAAGAGACCCAGTACTTC
TRBJ2-1,many,TRBV20-1,TRBD2,CSAQSGRALNEQFF,TGCAGTGCCCAGAGTGGGAGGGCGCTCAATGAGCAGTTCTTC